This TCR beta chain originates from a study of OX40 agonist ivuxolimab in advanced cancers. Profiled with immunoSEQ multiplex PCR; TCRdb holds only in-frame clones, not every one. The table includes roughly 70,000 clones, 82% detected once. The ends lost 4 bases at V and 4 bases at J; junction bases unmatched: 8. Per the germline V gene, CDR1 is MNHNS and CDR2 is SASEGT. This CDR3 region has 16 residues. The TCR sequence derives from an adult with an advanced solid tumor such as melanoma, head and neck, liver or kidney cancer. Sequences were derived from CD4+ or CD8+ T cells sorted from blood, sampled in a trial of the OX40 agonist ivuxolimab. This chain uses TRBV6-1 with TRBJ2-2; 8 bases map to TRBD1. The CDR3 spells CASSVSPTGGTGELFF. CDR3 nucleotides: TGTGCCAGCAGTGTCAGCCCCACAGGGGGCACCGGGGAGCTGTTTTTT.